This is a list of T cell receptor beta chains from one sample in a study of CD8+ T cells in alopecia areata. TCRdb's copy holds only in-frame clones and misses some; the assay was immunoSEQ multiplex PCR. Of roughly 180,000 clones in the sample, about 55% are singletons; the top ten hold under 14%. The sample was CD8+ T cells sorted from blood, taken at week 24, from a patient treated with tofacitinib. These TCRs come from a human donor with alopecia areata. CDR3s leave out the opening cysteine and the closing phenylalanine or tryptophan.

v_gene	j_gene	CDR3aa
TRBV11-2	TRBJ1-2	ATDRRGDRTGYT
TRBV27	TRBJ2-1	ASSPGVYNEQF
TRBV6-6	TRBJ2-2	ASSYTQGYTGELF
TRBV6-5	TRBJ1-2	ASSYGDRAGGYT
TRBV10-2	TRBJ2-7	ASSERGEQY
TRBV29-1	TRBJ2-7	SNLPVSGGFYEQY
TRBV7-9	TRBJ2-1	ASSLALYNEQF
TRBV29-1	TRBJ2-3	SAWRGDTQY
TRBV4-3	TRBJ2-1	ASSPLVGAYNEQF
TRBV7-8	TRBJ2-5	ASSLAGRVGETQY
TRBV19	TRBJ1-1	ASSWRNTEAF
TRBV30	TRBJ2-3	AQSGSGRADTQY
TRBV9	TRBJ2-3	ASSLLAGSSTDTQY
TRBV4-3	TRBJ2-3	ASSQARTSGFTDTQY
TRBV2	TRBJ2-5	ASTWRQGRQETQY
TRBV18	TRBJ1-5	ASRDSNQPQH
TRBV6-5	TRBJ2-5	ASSYGEGGETQY
TRBV6-5	TRBJ1-2	ASSFDDRVDGYT
TRBV25-1	TRBJ1-2	ASSESVSGLDGYT
TRBV29-1	TRBJ2-5	SVDPRGAQETQY
TRBV4-3	TRBJ2-3	ASSPGTGSYTQY
TRBV27	TRBJ2-3	ASSSRDTQY
TRBV19	TRBJ2-3	ASKLYPFSTDTQY
TRBV29-1	TRBJ1-2	SVTATNYGYT
TRBV9	TRBJ2-1	ASSGGTSYNEQF
TRBV5-1	TRBJ2-7	ASSLGTGTYEQY
TRBV30	TRBJ1-2	AWREARGSYGYT
TRBV9	TRBJ1-5	ASSLTGIAQPQH
TRBV6-1	TRBJ1-2	ASSEMWTGEGYT
TRBV30	TRBJ2-5	AWRAPGTLETQY